The 27 T cell receptor beta chains below were found in one sample sequenced in a study of T cells in Graves' hyperthyroidism and ophthalmopathy. Amplification yielded TCR beta CDR3 regions, with RNA transcripts as the source. When the TCR CDR3 underwent first-round RT-PCR, the HTBI primer set was used. TCRdb processed the multiplex PCR reads anew with MiXCR; each CDR3 protein has one entry. The profile shows hundreds of thousands of distinct CDR3 sequences, about a sixth of them singletons. Sequencing input: blood. These receptor sequences come from a woman aged 40 to 49 with Graves' ophthalmopathy.

This clonotype was picked up many times. This chain links TRBV11-2 with TRBJ2-2; D perhaps matches TRBD2 (7 bases). V was trimmed by 1 base and J by 7 bases, leaving 16 bases between them. The length of the CDR3 is 16 residues. The germline V gene encodes CDR1 SGHAT and CDR2 FQNNGV. CDR3: CASSLGGGGPNGELFF. Written as DNA, the CDR3 is TGTGCCAGCAGCTTAGGGGGCGGGGGCCCGAACGGGGAGCTGTTTTTT.

This clonotype has ten or more counts. The chain is built from TRBV28 and TRBJ1-2; 8 bases match TRBD1. V gave up 6 bases and J gave up 2 bases; unmatched junction bases: 5. The CDR3 extends over 14 amino acids. Germline V gives CDR1 MDHEN, CDR2 SYDVKM. The CDR3 here is CASSLRQGNYGYTF. CDR3 sequence (DNA): TGTGCCAGCAGCCTAAGACAGGGGAACTATGGCTACACCTTC.

This clonotype was recorded only once. This sequence joins TRBV19 and TRBJ2-7, with D perhaps matching TRBD1 (6 bases). Germline V gives CDR1 LNHDA, CDR2 SQIVND (reference sequence). The CDR3 is 13 residues long. V was pared by 6 bases and J by 6 bases, with 15 bases between. The CDR3 loop is CASSPIPGVEQYF. CDR3 nucleotide sequence: TGTGCCAGTAGCCCAATCCCAGGGGTCGAGCAGTACTTC.

V gene TRBV20-1 combines with J gene TRBJ2-6; D is unclear. Germline CDR1 and CDR2: DFQATT and SNEGSKA (reference sequence). V was pared by 3 bases and J by 0 bases, with 3 bases between. The CDR3 sequence is 13 residues long. CDR3 region: CSASLSGANVLTF. The DNA for the CDR3 is TGCAGTGCTAGCCTCTCTGGGGCCAACGTCCTGACTTTC.

This clonotype came up many times. V gene TRBV6-1 combines with J gene TRBJ2-1, with 7 bases aligning to TRBD1. CDR3 length: 14 residues. Germline CDR1 is MNHNS and CDR2 is SASEGT. V trimming: 4 bases; J trimming: 5 bases; junction bases outside the gene matches: 5. The CDR3 region has the DNA TGTGCCAGCAGTGCGGGACAGTTTAACAATGAGCAGTTCTTC. Residues: CASSAGQFNNEQFF.

This clonotype came up a few times. J is TRBJ2-2 and V is TRBV19; a possible D gene is TRBD1 (5 bases). Trimming removed 5 bases from V and 13 bases from J, with 11 bases in between. Germline lookup yields CDR1 LNHDA and CDR2 SQIVND (reference sequence). This CDR3 is built from 11 residues. The CDR3 is CASSLQEGLFF. The CDR3, as DNA: TGTGCCAGTAGTCTACAGGAAGGGCTGTTTTTT. Looking up the rest from reference TRBV19 and TRBJ2-2 gives the full variable domain: DGGITQSPKYLFRKEGQNVTLSCEQNLNHDAMYWYRQDPGQGLRLIYYSQIVNDFQKGDIAEGYSVSREKKESFPLTVTSAQKNPTAFYLCASSLQEGLFFGEGSRLTVL.

As concerns this clonotype: A read error may be the cause here, since a much bigger clone is one base away. This rearrangement joins TRBV18 to TRBJ2-3; TRBD1 is a possible D gene (5 bases). Germline assignment: CDR1 KGHSH and CDR2 LQKENI. The CDR3 extends over 14 amino acids. V lost 3 bases and J 4 bases, leaving 11 bases between the germline ends. The CDR3, as DNA: TGTGCCAGCTCACCTTCCAGGGCCGCAGATACGCAGTATTTT. It specifies CASSPSRAADTQYF.

Comment on this clonotype: One end of the junction varies from germline; a read error may be responsible. The chain has TRBV7-8 and TRBJ2-7, with D perhaps being TRBD1 or TRBD2 (5 bases each). The CDR3 has 14 amino acids. Germline lookup yields CDR1 SGHVS and CDR2 FQNEAQ. CDR3 sequence (DNA): TGTGCCAGCAGCTTAGCGGGGACGTACTACGAGCGGTACTTC. Translating gives CASSLAGTYYERYF.

This clonotype has a single count. The chain's CDR3 is CASSEGQIGEKLFF. The CDR3 nucleotides read TGTGCCAGCAGTGAGGGGCAGATCGGAGAAAAACTGTTTTTT. The chain has TRBV2 and TRBJ1-4; perhaps TRBD1 as D (5 bases). Germline-derived CDR1 and CDR2 are SNHLY and FYNNEI. V dropped 3 bases and J dropped 8 bases, with 13 bases sitting between them. CDR3 length equals 14 residues. The full variable domain, its missing parts supplied by reference TRBV2 and TRBJ1-4, is EPEVTQTPSHQVTQMGQEVILRCVPISNHLYFYWYRQILGQKVEFLVSFYNNEISEKSEIFDDQFSVERPDGSNFTLKIRSTKLEDSAMYFCASSEGQIGEKLFFGSGTQLSVL.

This clonotype has ten or more counts. The rearrangement uses TRBV29-1 and TRBJ2-1; a possible D gene is TRBD1 (5 bases). V shed 1 base and J shed 5 bases, with 12 bases lying between them. The CDR3 length is 14 residues. The germline V gene has CDR1 SQVTM and CDR2 ANQGSEA. The DNA for the CDR3 is TGCAGCGTTGAAGGCCAGGGTATCAACAATGAGCAGTTCTTC. Protein: CSVEGQGINNEQFF.

The genes are TRBV5-4 and TRBJ2-3; 10 nucleotides line up with TRBD2. Germline V gives CDR1 SGHNT, CDR2 YYREEE (reference sequence). After removal of 2 bases from V and 0 bases from J, the junction contained 6 bases not matched to a gene. The CDR3 has 17 residues. This CDR3 reads CASSFPPSGGSTDTQYF. DNA for the CDR3: TGTGCCAGCAGCTTCCCCCCTAGCGGGGGAAGCACAGATACGCAGTATTTT.

This clonotype was detected many times. This chain connects TRBV28 to TRBJ2-3; a weak D match, TRBD1 (6 bases). The CDR3 has 15 residues. The V and J ends lost 8 bases and 2 bases respectively, with 17 bases between them. Germline V CDR1 and CDR2: MDHEN, SYDVKM. This chain's CDR3 is CASGPRTDDTDTQYF. CDR3 in DNA: TGTGCCAGCGGCCCGCGGACAGACGACACAGATACGCAGTATTTT.

This clonotype was seen many times. DNA for the CDR3: TGTGCCAGCTCACCAGCTGCCGGGGGGGAGACCCAGTACTTC. Its protein product is CASSPAAGGETQYF. This chain uses TRBV18 with TRBJ2-5; 7 bases match TRBD2. Looked up from germline, CDR1 is KGHSH and CDR2 is LQKENI. The V gene end was trimmed by 2 bases and the J gene end by 5 bases; junction bases not matched to a gene: 5. This CDR3 region has 14 residues.

The chain has TRBV20-1 and TRBJ2-1, with 8 positions matching TRBD1. CDR3 length: 13 residues. CDR1 is DFQATT, CDR2 SNEGSKA, per germline (reference sequence). After removal of 5 bases from V and 7 bases from J, the junction contained 7 bases not matched to a gene. CDR3 sequence (DNA): TGCAGTGCTTCCTGGACAGGGAAGAATGAGCAGTTCTTC. This translates into CSASWTGKNEQFF.

This clonotype showed up just a few times. The chain uses TRBV9 and TRBJ2-3; a weak D match, TRBD2 (6 bases). Trimming stripped 3 bases from V and 2 bases from J, with 13 bases between. Per the germline V gene, CDR1 is SGDLS and CDR2 is YYNGEE. The CDR3 loop spans 15 amino acids. The DNA for the CDR3 is TGTGCCAGCAGCGCGGGACTGGATTCCACAGATACGCAGTATTTT. This translates into CASSAGLDSTDTQYF.

This clonotype was recorded many times. The J gene is TRBJ1-1, the V gene TRBV12-3 or TRBV12-4; D uncertain. V dropped 3 bases and J dropped 9 bases, with 11 bases sitting between them. The CDR3 spans 12 residues. The CDR3 nucleotides read TGTGCCAGCAGTTTCGAGGGTAATAAAGCTTTCTTT. As protein: CASSFEGNKAFF.

The chain joins TRBV5-1 to TRBJ2-2; D may correspond to TRBD1 or TRBD2 (5 bases each). The CDR3 length is 15 residues. Germline CDR1 and CDR2: SGHRS and YFSETQ. Trimming stripped 4 bases from V and 5 bases from J, with 15 bases between. The CDR3 loop is CASSKRQGWTGELFF. For the CDR3, the DNA is TGCGCCAGCAGCAAGCGGCAGGGTTGGACCGGGGAGCTGTTTTTT.

This sequence joins TRBV5-4 and TRBJ2-3; unclear D gene. The V and J ends lost 0 bases and 5 bases respectively, with 4 bases between them. The CDR3 totals 12 residues. CDR1 is SGHNT, CDR2 YYREEE, per germline (reference sequence). Here the CDR3 DNA reads TGTGCCAGCAGCTTGGGGATAGATACGCAGTATTTT. Protein product: CASSLGIDTQYF.

This rearrangement joins TRBV6-7 to TRBJ2-7; possibly TRBD1 for D (6 bases). Being an ORF, TRBV6-7 has a function that is uncertain. CDR3 length: 15 residues. The ends were cut back, 5 bases at V and 1 base at J, with 15 bases in the middle. DNA of the CDR3: TGTGCCAGCAGTCCCCCGGACAGAGAATCCTACGAGCAGTACTTC. Protein sequence: CASSPPDRESYEQYF.

This clonotype appeared many times. V gene TRBV6-2 or TRBV6-3 combines with J gene TRBJ2-6; D is undetermined. This CDR3 has 14 residues. Trimming cost V 5 bases and J 0 bases, with 5 bases left between them. Germline V gene lookup returns CDR1 MNHEY and CDR2 SVGEGT. CDR3 coding DNA: TGTGCCAGCAGTCGTGACTCTGGGGCCAACGTCCTGACTTTC. Its translation is CASSRDSGANVLTF.

A few counts support this clonotype. The chain links TRBV19 to TRBJ2-3; D may match TRBD1 or TRBD2 (6 bases each). The CDR3 is 14 amino acids. Germline V gene data show CDR1 as LNHDA and CDR2 as SQIVND (reference sequence). Trimming pared 3 bases from V and 6 bases from J, leaving 13 bases between. The CDR3 nucleotides are TGTGCCAGTAGTATGGTTTCGGGGGCGGATACGCAGTATTTT. Protein product: CASSMVSGADTQYF. Together with reference TRBV19 and TRBJ2-3, the CDR3 gives the full variable domain: DGGITQSPKYLFRKEGQNVTLSCEQNLNHDAMYWYRQDPGQGLRLIYYSQIVNDFQKGDIAEGYSVSREKKESFPLTVTSAQKNPTAFYLCASSMVSGADTQYFGPGTRLTVL.

This clonotype has ten or more counts. The V call is TRBV20-1, the J call TRBJ2-2; perhaps TRBD2 as D (6 bases). Germline loops: CDR1 DFQATT, CDR2 SNEGSKA (reference sequence). There are 16 residues in the CDR3. Trimming left V 0 bases short and J 1 base short, with 12 bases between. CDR3 region: CSARDPRRENTGELFF. As DNA, the CDR3 is TGCAGTGCTAGAGATCCTCGGCGGGAGAACACCGGGGAGCTGTTTTTT.

Only a few counts were recorded for this clonotype. The chain recombines TRBV7-9 with TRBJ1-4; no definite D call. The length of the CDR3 is 15 residues. The germline gives CDR1 SEHNR, CDR2 FQNEAQ (reference sequence). V was clipped by 3 bases and J by 1 base, with 9 bases between them. The DNA for the CDR3 is TGTGCCAGCAGCTTCGGCGTCGGAACTAATGAAAAACTGTTTTTT. This codes for CASSFGVGTNEKLFF.

CDR3 loop: CASSGKQSNQETQYF. DNA for the CDR3: TGTGCCAGCAGTGGAAAACAGAGCAACCAAGAGACCCAGTACTTC. This chain links TRBV6-1 with TRBJ2-5; D unclear. V was cut by 4 bases and J by 0 bases, with 12 bases left in between. The CDR3 consists of 15 residues. Germline loops: CDR1 MNHNS, CDR2 SASEGT.

This clonotype has at least ten counts. The chain's CDR3 is CASSLAAGGNQPQHF. The CDR3 nucleotides read TGTGCCAGCAGCTTAGCGGCAGGGGGCAATCAGCCCCAGCATTTT. V gene TRBV7-9 combines with J gene TRBJ1-5, with D possibly TRBD1 on 6 matching bases. This CDR3 has 15 amino acids. Trimming left V 0 bases short and J 2 bases short, with 8 bases between. Germline values: CDR1 SEHNR, CDR2 FQNEAQ (reference sequence).

This clonotype appeared a few times. This chain links TRBV30 with TRBJ2-1, with a tentative D call TRBD2 (5 bases). This CDR3 comprises 12 residues. CDR1 is GTSNPN and CDR2 is SVGIG in the germline V gene (reference sequence). Trimming shortened V by 3 bases and J by 3 bases, and 6 bases separated the two germline ends. The DNA of the CDR3 is TGTGCCTGGAGGAGGGACTACAATGAGCAGTTCTTC. Amino acid sequence: CAWRRDYNEQFF.

This clonotype was seen a handful of times. The genes are TRBV2 and TRBJ1-4; TRBD1 might be the D (5 bases). CDR1 is SNHLY, CDR2 FYNNEI, per germline. CDR3 size: 15 residues. V lost 6 bases to trimming and J lost 0 bases, with 11 bases between them. Written as DNA, the CDR3 is TGTGCCAGCAGGAAGGGGTGGGCAACTAATGAAAAACTGTTTTTT. This encodes CASRKGWATNEKLFF. Complete variable domain (other parts from reference TRBV2 and TRBJ1-4): EPEVTQTPSHQVTQMGQEVILRCVPISNHLYFYWYRQILGQKVEFLVSFYNNEISEKSEIFDDQFSVERPDGSNFTLKIRSTKLEDSAMYFCASRKGWATNEKLFFGSGTQLSVL.